A single sample is the source of the 27 T cell receptor beta chains below, sequenced in a study of T cells after yellow fever vaccination. TCRdb redid the calling of the 5' RACE reads with MiXCR, one entry per CDR3 protein. Of some 250,000 distinct CDR3 sequences listed, approximately 3.8% were seen once; the top ten hold roughly a fifth. The source material was PBMCs, sampled 15 days after the yellow fever booster vaccination. Source of these receptors: a man aged 18 to 29 who received the YFV17D yellow fever vaccine.

This clonotype was observed many times. The rearrangement joins TRBV4-3 to TRBJ2-2; 14 bases map to TRBD2. Trimming removed 2 bases from V and 5 bases from J; junction bases left unmatched: 1. Germline values: CDR1 LGHNA, CDR2 YSLEER. The CDR3 runs to 16 residues. The CDR3 coding sequence is TGCGCCAGCAGCCAACGGACTAGCGGGGGGACCGGGGAGCTGTTTTTT. The encoded protein is CASSQRTSGGTGELFF.

This clonotype was picked up many times. The chain has TRBV27 and TRBJ2-5; TRBD1 aligns across 7 bases. The CDR3 sequence is 13 residues long. Looked up from germline, CDR1 is MNHEY and CDR2 is SMNVEV (reference sequence). Trimming cost V 5 bases and J 5 bases; bases outside gene matches: 5. The CDR3 sequence: CASSLTGLETQYF. DNA of the CDR3: TGTGCCAGCAGTCTGACAGGGTTGGAGACCCAGTACTTC.

This clonotype was picked up many times. The chain recombines TRBV9 with TRBJ2-5; the D gene could be TRBD1 or TRBD2 (5 bases each). CDR3 size: 14 residues. V was clipped by 0 bases and J by 9 bases, with 15 bases between them. CDR1 SGDLS and CDR2 YYNGEE come from the germline V gene. CDR3 DNA: TGTGCCAGCAGCGTAGACGCGCCGGGGCGGGCCCAGTACTTC. Amino acids: CASSVDAPGRAQYF.

This clonotype showed up many times. The chain recombines TRBV19 with TRBJ2-2; either TRBD1 or TRBD2 may fit D (6 bases each). This CDR3 spans 18 amino acids. In germline, CDR1 is LNHDA, CDR2 SQIVND (reference sequence). The germline V and J ends were trimmed by 1 base and 3 bases, with 18 bases remaining between them. As DNA, the CDR3 is TGTGCCAGTAGTATAGGGGGCTCCGCGGAGGGGGACACCGGGGAGCTGTTTTTT. The encoded protein is CASSIGGSAEGDTGELFF.

There are many counts of this clonotype. The V and J genes are TRBV5-1 and TRBJ2-1, with D hard to call. V lost 0 bases and J 5 bases, leaving 18 bases between the germline ends. This CDR3 has 17 residues. Germline CDR1 reads SGHRS; CDR2 reads YFSETQ. CDR3 DNA: TGCGCCAGCAGCTTGGCCGGCGCACGTGAAACGGACAATGAGCAGTTCTTC. Protein sequence: CASSLAGARETDNEQFF.

Ten or more counts support this clonotype. This sequence joins TRBV18 and TRBJ1-3, with D possibly TRBD1 on 6 matching bases. V was clipped by 3 bases and J by 0 bases, with 9 bases between them. Germline V gives CDR1 KGHSH, CDR2 LQKENI. This CDR3 is 15 amino acids long. CDR3 region: CASSPEQGSGNTIYF. CDR3 DNA: TGTGCCAGCTCACCTGAACAGGGCTCTGGAAACACCATATATTTT. Variable domain in full (rest from reference TRBV18 and TRBJ1-3): NAGVMQNPRHLVRRRGQEARLRCSPMKGHSHVYWYRQLPEEGLKFMVYLQKENIIDESGMPKERFSAEFPKEGPSILRIQQVVRGDSAAYFCASSPEQGSGNTIYFGEGSWLTVV.

In this sample, this clonotype turned up many times. This chain uses TRBV20-1 with TRBJ2-1; D is uncertain. Germline V gene lookup returns CDR1 DFQATT and CDR2 SNEGSKA (reference sequence). The CDR3 is made up of 14 amino acids. V was trimmed by 3 bases and J by 3 bases, leaving 12 bases between them. CDR3 protein: CSASSAGVYNEQFF. The DNA of the CDR3 is TGCAGTGCTAGTTCGGCAGGAGTCTACAATGAGCAGTTCTTC.

This clonotype came up many times. The genes are TRBV4-2 and TRBJ1-3; D is undetermined. V was pared by 5 bases and J by 0 bases, with 8 bases between. This CDR3 region has 14 residues. In germline, CDR1 is LGHNA, CDR2 YNFKEQ. Here the CDR3 reads CASSYPNSGNTIYF. CDR3 sequence (DNA): TGTGCCAGCAGCTACCCTAACTCTGGAAACACCATATATTTT.

This clonotype was seen ten or more times. The J gene is TRBJ2-7, the V gene TRBV20-1; tentative D call: TRBD2 (7 bases). The CDR3 has 14 residues. Between the trimmed V and J ends, which lost 5 bases and 2 bases, there was a span of 16 bases. The germline gives CDR1 DFQATT, CDR2 SNEGSKA (reference sequence). The DNA for the CDR3 is TGCAGTGCTCAAAGGGGGACTACCCCCTACGAGCAGTACTTC. Protein sequence: CSAQRGTTPYEQYF.

This clonotype was recorded many times. The chain is built from TRBV12-3 or TRBV12-4 and TRBJ2-7; D remains unclear. This CDR3 is built from 12 residues. Trimming removed 1 base from V and 2 bases from J, with 3 bases in between. The CDR3 nucleotides are TGTGCCAGCAGTTTAGAAACCTACGAGCAGTACTTC. Residues: CASSLETYEQYF.

In its sample, this clonotype was seen many times. This rearrangement joins TRBV20-1 to TRBJ1-4; maybe TRBD1 (5 bases). Trimming removed 6 bases at V and 8 bases at J, with 13 bases between. The CDR3 is made up of 12 amino acids. Germline CDR1 is DFQATT and CDR2 is SNEGSKA (reference sequence). CDR3 in amino acids: CSAPMWGEKLFF. The CDR3 DNA reads as TGCAGTGCCCCCATGTGGGGGGAAAAACTGTTTTTT.

There are many counts of this clonotype. The chain carries TRBV7-2 and TRBJ2-7; the D gene is possibly TRBD1 (5 bases). The CDR3 length is 13 residues. Germline V gene data show CDR1 as SGHTA and CDR2 as FQGNSA. V was shortened by 5 bases and J by 11 bases, with 19 bases between the two germline ends. CDR3 amino acids: CASSADSDTRKYF. CDR3 nucleotide sequence: TGTGCCAGCAGCGCCGACTCGGACACTCGAAAGTACTTC.

This clonotype was observed many times. The chain has TRBV27 and TRBJ1-5; possible D gene TRBD1, 6 bases. Germline CDR1 reads MNHEY; CDR2 reads SMNVEV (reference sequence). The CDR3 is made up of 15 amino acids. Trimming stripped 0 bases from V and 2 bases from J, with 8 bases between. This CDR3 reads CASSLSAGGNQPQHF. For the CDR3, the DNA is TGTGCCAGCAGTTTATCCGCAGGGGGCAATCAGCCCCAGCATTTT.

This clonotype was recorded at least ten times. The chain carries TRBV11-2 and TRBJ1-2; tentatively, D is TRBD1 (5 bases). Trimming took 7 bases from V and 3 from J, leaving 9 bases between them. The CDR3 runs 12 residues. Germline loops: CDR1 SGHAT, CDR2 FQNNGV. The CDR3, as DNA: TGTGCCAGCACCCCAGGGTACTATGGCTACACCTTC. Amino acids: CASTPGYYGYTF.

This clonotype was recorded at least ten times. The chain combines TRBV5-4 with TRBJ2-2; possible D gene TRBD2, 7 bases. Looked up from germline, CDR1 is SGHNT and CDR2 is YYREEE (reference sequence). The CDR3 totals 16 residues. The germline V and J ends were trimmed by 0 bases and 5 bases, with 14 bases remaining between them. As DNA, the CDR3 is TGTGCCAGCAGCTTGGCTGAAGGGGGAGGGACCGGGGAGCTGTTTTTT. Translation: CASSLAEGGGTGELFF.

Ten or more counts support this clonotype. This chain joins TRBV24-1 and TRBJ2-1, with 10 positions matching TRBD1. The CDR3 is made up of 15 amino acids. Germline V lookup: CDR1 KGHDR, CDR2 SFDVKD. V dropped 3 bases and J dropped 8; count of bases not matched to a gene: 6. The DNA of the CDR3 is TGTGCCACCAGTGATCCGGGACAGGGGATCGATGAGCAGTTCTTC. The encoded protein is CATSDPGQGIDEQFF.

Many counts were recorded for this clonotype. The chain uses TRBV6-6 and TRBJ1-1, with D maybe TRBD1 (6 bases). The CDR3 consists of 14 residues. V was shortened by 6 bases and J by 4 bases, with 15 bases between the two germline ends. Germline loops: CDR1 MNHNY, CDR2 SVGAGI (reference sequence). CDR3 in amino acids: CASSLPGGFTEAFF. CDR3 sequence (DNA): TGTGCCAGCAGCCTCCCTGGGGGCTTCACTGAAGCTTTCTTT.

This clonotype was seen many times. This chain uses TRBV6-1 with TRBJ2-1; TRBD2 agrees at 9 bases. Germline V CDR1 and CDR2: MNHNS, SASEGT. The CDR3 totals 16 residues. V lost 2 bases to trimming and J lost 2 bases; unmatched junction nucleotides: 4. CDR3 protein: CASSEYSGGPYNEQFF. CDR3 nucleotide sequence: TGTGCCAGCAGTGAATACAGCGGGGGGCCCTACAATGAGCAGTTCTTC.

This clonotype was counted at least ten times. The V gene is TRBV6-2 or TRBV6-3, the J gene TRBJ2-1; a possible D gene is TRBD1 (5 bases). With 4 bases removed from V and 5 bases from J, the gap between germline ends came to 12 bases. CDR3 length: 14 residues. Per the germline V gene, CDR1 is MNHEY and CDR2 is SVGEGT. The DNA for the CDR3 is TGTGCCAGCAGTTTGTCGAAGGGGAACAATGAGCAGTTCTTC. Translation gives CASSLSKGNNEQFF.

This clonotype was counted ten times or more. The V gene is TRBV4-1, the J gene TRBJ1-1; no clear D gene. The CDR3 consists of 12 residues. The ends were cut back, 4 bases at V and 4 bases at J, with 7 bases in the middle. CDR1 is MGHRA and CDR2 is YSYEKL in the germline V gene. The CDR3, as DNA: TGCGCCAGCAGCCTCGGGTTCACTGAAGCTTTCTTT. This sequence encodes CASSLGFTEAFF.

The sample holds many counts of this clonotype. The CDR3: CASSAGTARYNEQFF. Written as DNA, the CDR3 is TGCGCCAGCAGCGCCGGGACGGCCCGATACAATGAGCAGTTCTTC. The rearrangement uses TRBV4-3 and TRBJ2-1; D is possibly TRBD1 or TRBD2 (5 bases each). From germline, CDR1 is LGHNA and CDR2 YSLEER. CDR3 length: 15 residues. V was pared by 5 bases and J by 4 bases, with 15 bases between.

This clonotype showed up many times. The chain uses TRBV29-1 and TRBJ2-5; possibly TRBD1 for D (5 bases). Germline-derived CDR1 and CDR2 are SQVTM and ANQGSEA. The CDR3 has 15 amino acids. V shed 3 bases and J shed 4 bases, with 18 bases lying between them. In DNA form, the CDR3 reads TGCAGCGTTGAGCAGGGCCCCTTATGGGGAGAGACCCAGTACTTC. Encoded protein: CSVEQGPLWGETQYF. Based on the CDR3 plus reference TRBV29-1 and TRBJ2-5, the full variable domain is SAVISQKPSRDICQRGTSLTIQCQVDSQVTMMFWYRQQPGQSLTLIATANQGSEATYESGFVIDKFPISRPNLTFSTLTVSNMSPEDSSIYLCSVEQGPLWGETQYFGPGTRLLVL.

This clonotype was seen many times. The chain combines TRBV7-9 with TRBJ2-3; no firm D call. Per germline, CDR1 SEHNR and CDR2 FQNEAQ (reference sequence). V was clipped by 1 base and J by 2 bases, with 10 bases between them. This CDR3 has 15 residues. The CDR3 bases are TGTGCCAGCAGCTTAGGGGGTACACACACAGATACGCAGTATTTT. It yields the protein CASSLGGTHTDTQYF.

There are many counts of this clonotype. This chain joins TRBV4-2 and TRBJ2-1, with 9 positions matching TRBD2. The CDR3 has 16 residues. With V trimmed by 2 bases and J by 7 bases, 9 bases remained unmatched. Germline lookup yields CDR1 LGHNA and CDR2 YNFKEQ. The CDR3, as DNA: TGTGCCAGCAGCCAATCAGCGGGGGGCTTTGTAAATGAGCAGTTCTTC. Its protein product is CASSQSAGGFVNEQFF.

This clonotype showed up many times. The chain uses TRBV9 and TRBJ1-2; D is uncertain. CDR3 size: 15 residues. Trimming left V 0 bases short and J 4 bases short, with 13 bases between. In germline, CDR1 is SGDLS, CDR2 YYNGEE. The chain's CDR3 is CASSVEGAQPYGYTF. CDR3 DNA sequence: TGTGCCAGCAGCGTAGAGGGAGCACAGCCCTATGGCTACACCTTC.

This clonotype was found many times. This chain links TRBV3-1 with TRBJ2-5, with 9 bases aligning to TRBD2. CDR3 length: 14 residues. CDR1 is LGHDT, CDR2 YNNKEL, per germline (reference sequence). The ends lost 4 bases at V and 4 bases at J; junction bases unmatched: 4. CDR3 DNA: TGTGCCAGCAGCCGCAGCGGGGGGTTAGAGACCCAGTACTTC. Its translation: CASSRSGGLETQYF.

This clonotype occurred once. The rearrangement joins TRBV12-3 or TRBV12-4 to TRBJ1-4; no reliable D call. This CDR3 contains 14 residues. Trimming removed 3 bases from V and 8 bases from J, with 13 bases in between. The CDR3 bases are TGTGCCAGCAGTTTGTTCCTCGGGGTCGAAAAACTGTTTTTT. It specifies CASSLFLGVEKLFF.